Sequencing of this TCR beta chain was carried out in a study of cytomegalovirus exposure and HLA in healthy donors. Germline lookup yields CDR1 SEHNR and CDR2 FQNEAQ (reference sequence). CDR3 length: 17 residues. In this sample, this clone turned up a few times. One end of the junction fails to match germline, which may point to a read error. The PCR employed 60 Vbeta primers together with 13 Jbeta primers. Produced via immunoSEQ multiplex PCR; TCRdb's table is partial and in-frame only. The data contain about 150,000 clones, around 65% of them singletons. Sequenced: PBMCs. The clonotype was recovered from a male donor in good health and CMV-seronegative. The chain carries TRBV7-9 and TRBJ1-2; D is unresolved. DNA for the CDR3: TGTTCCAGCAGCTTAGCGACCCAGGTTGGAGGAGGCTATGGCTACACCTTC. Amino acid sequence: CSSSLATQVGGGYGYTF.